The following is a T cell receptor beta chain sequence with its context. This clonotype was counted many times. It lacks a known antigen. Per-nucleotide qualities are absent, and no much larger clonotype sits a single base away. This was a case-control study nested in a cohort of healthcare workers in London, UK, who had nasopharyngeal swab PCR tests and blood samples taken every week. Between 23 and 31 March 2020, the week of the UK lockdown, healthcare workers were enrolled and then followed up weekly for as long as 16 weeks. Inclusive of the bounding cysteine and phenylalanine, the CDR3 is 14 residues long. Only the CDR3 part of the read is kept: 42 bases, read in frame from the first base. V lost 4 bases and J lost 5 bases; the stretch between them is 17 bases long. Based on the germline V gene (reference sequence), the CDR1 and CDR2 sequences are DFQATT and SNEGSKA. This entry belongs to a study of early T cells in non-severe SARS-CoV-2 infection (dated by TCRdb to the early 2020s). Looking at the study overall: TCR sequencing used bulk RNA from unsorted whole blood, so alpha and beta chains could not be paired. The full study reports these points: VDJdb matching was skewed toward anti-spike CD8 responses, so virus-specific expansions were likely underestimated and private and CD4 specificities were missed.

Library method: 5' RACE. Data came from a NextSeq 500. To correct for sequencing error and PCR bias, the TCR library protocol tagged individual cDNA molecules with unique molecular identifiers. Both TCR alpha and beta chains were sequenced, and tight co-correlation was observed between alpha and beta sequence abundances in each sample. As for the authors' bioinformatics: Decombinator V4 was used to annotate the V gene, J gene and CDR3 of the TCR sequences. TCRs were defined as expanded if a significant change between any two time points was detected under a Poisson model with p below 0.0001. TCR abundances were normalised to the total number of TCRs sequenced in each sample and reported as counts per million. MAIT TCRs were defined by TRAV1-2 paired with TRAJ12, TRAJ20 or TRAJ33, and iNKT TCRs by TRAV10 paired with TRAJ18. VDJdb, accessed 1 November 2021, was searched for CMV, EBV and SARS-CoV-2 annotated TCRs, excluding TCRs annotated for multiple antigens. The public sequencing data were trimmed at Q25 with fastp and processed into clonotypes with MiXCR by TCRdb, which kept only in-frame beta chains. Rows matching on CDR3 protein sequence are summarized as one entry with the most common DNA and genes. TCRdb assigned the V and J calls; the authors' analysis was not used. This sample gives about 23,000 distinct CDR3 sequences in total; about 5.2% of them show up just once. Around a tenth of the sample lies in the top ten.

The specimen was whole blood. This TCR derives from an adult who was a healthcare worker with PCR-confirmed SARS-CoV-2 infection or an uninfected control (not recorded which). The chain employs TRBV20-1 and TRBJ1-1; confidence is insufficient to name the D gene. The DNA sequence follows: TGCAGTGCTACATCCCCGGTCCTGGGGACTGAAGCTTTCTTT. Translated, it gives CSATSPVLGTEAFF.